The rows below give T cell receptor beta chains drawn from one sample of a study of shared clonotypes between healthy human individuals. Assay used: immunoSEQ multiplex PCR; TCRdb lists only in-frame clones, some missing. The repertoire holds roughly 700,000 clones, with around 72% as singletons. The sequencing sample was made of memory CD4+ T cells sorted from blood. Receptor source: a woman between 25 and 40 years old in good health. The conserved cysteine and the conserved F or W are not part of the CDR3 here.

J,length,V,CDR3
TRBJ2-2,12,TRBV7-7,ASSVGQNTGELF
TRBJ2-5,9,TRBV29-1,SAYRGETQY
TRBJ2-1,14,TRBV19,ASSISGQGIYNEQF
TRBJ2-1,13,TRBV7-7,ASSPLAGVAVEQF
TRBJ1-2,12,TRBV5-5,ASSLNAGAYGYT
TRBJ2-1,13,TRBV5-1,ASSQGQGSYNEQF
TRBJ1-1,12,TRBV5-1,ASSAQTGGTEAF
TRBJ2-2,14,TRBV6-1,ASSEEIAGITGELF
TRBJ2-1,10,TRBV19,ASSRRSNEQF
TRBJ1-5,12,TRBV19,ASRLDRGSQPQH
TRBJ2-2,14,TRBV5-8,ASSLARTVNTGELF
TRBJ2-7,13,TRBV2,ATKNRQGLTYEQY
TRBJ2-3,15,TRBV19,ASSIRGLRSIADTQY
TRBJ2-7,13,TRBV2,ASSAGRRVPFEQY
TRBJ1-2,12,TRBV28,ASSLGQEVYGYT
TRBJ2-3,12,TRBV7-9,ASSPWTGQDTQY
TRBJ2-3,11,TRBV6-6,ASSFQQSDTQY
TRBJ1-1,11,TRBV5-8,ASRREYDTEAF
TRBJ2-7,12,TRBV2,ASSDLGLSYEQY
TRBJ1-3,12,TRBV28,ASSRQGSGNTIY
TRBJ2-7,12,TRBV7-8,ASSSKTGSYEQY
TRBJ2-1,12,TRBV5-4,ASSLVAFNNEQF
TRBJ1-3,14,TRBV25-1,ASSTLQGARGNTIY
TRBJ2-7,13,TRBV14,ASSQALAGLYEQY
TRBJ2-2,11,TRBV19,ASSIVIPGELF
TRBJ2-7,13,TRBV10-1,ASSPTGGFSYEQY
TRBJ1-1,15,TRBV28,ASSLLWFGGSNTEAF
TRBJ1-2,12,TRBV6-5,ASSYRGGDYGYT
TRBJ1-1,13,TRBV5-1,ASSPPTGSNTEAF
TRBJ2-7,10,TRBV25-1,ASSDPSYEQY
TRBJ2-7,13,TRBV7-2,ASRKNPGQKYEQY
TRBJ1-4,12,TRBV2,ASVWDGRNEKLF
TRBJ1-2,12,TRBV7-9,ASSLEAGNYGYT
TRBJ1-5,12,TRBV7-9,ASSPGGSNQPQH
TRBJ1-2,15,TRBV5-1,ASSLDALEGLSYGYT
TRBJ1-1,13,TRBV5-1,ATRALGQGGTEAF
TRBJ2-5,12,TRBV14,ASSHTGAAETQY